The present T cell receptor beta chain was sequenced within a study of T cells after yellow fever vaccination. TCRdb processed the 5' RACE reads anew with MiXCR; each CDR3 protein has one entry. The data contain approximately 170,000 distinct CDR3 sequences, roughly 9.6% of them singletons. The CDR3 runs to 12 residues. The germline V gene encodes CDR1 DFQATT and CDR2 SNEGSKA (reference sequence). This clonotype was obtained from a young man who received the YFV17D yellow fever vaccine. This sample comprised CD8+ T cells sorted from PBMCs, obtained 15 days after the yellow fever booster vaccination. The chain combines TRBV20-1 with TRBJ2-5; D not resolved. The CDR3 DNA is TGCAGCGCCGACCGAGACCAAGAGACCCAGTACTTC. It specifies CSADRDQETQYF.